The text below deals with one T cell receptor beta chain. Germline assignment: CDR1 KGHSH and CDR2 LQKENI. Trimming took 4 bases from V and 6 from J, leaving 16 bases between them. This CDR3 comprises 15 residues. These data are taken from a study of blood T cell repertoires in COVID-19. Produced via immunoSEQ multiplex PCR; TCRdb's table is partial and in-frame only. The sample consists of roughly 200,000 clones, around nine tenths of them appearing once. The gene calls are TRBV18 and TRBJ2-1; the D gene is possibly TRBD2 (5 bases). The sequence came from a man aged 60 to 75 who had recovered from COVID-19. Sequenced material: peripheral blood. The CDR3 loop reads CASSLGLPPGNEQFF. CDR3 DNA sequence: TGTGCCAGCTCACTCGGACTGCCCCCGGGCAATGAGCAGTTCTTC.